This entry concerns a single T cell receptor beta chain. After removal of 7 bases from V and 5 bases from J, the junction contained 12 bases not matched to a gene. The CDR3 runs 15 residues. The germline V gene encodes CDR1 MNHEY and CDR2 SVGAGI. The data were taken from a study of blood T cell repertoires in COVID-19. Across the whole study: The United States, Italy and Spain were the sources of the acute and convalescent COVID-19 samples. Sample material is recorded as cDNA or gDNA derived from T cells, B-cell-depleted T cells, or PBMCs.

The protocol was immunoSEQ multiplex PCR, while the TCRdb copy is restricted to in-frame clones and leaves out a portion. This sample carries more than 65,000 clones, roughly 78% of them seen once, and the ten largest clones take approximately 7.3%. This clonotype was obtained from a human donor in a cohort sampled during active COVID-19. The chain uses TRBV6-5 and TRBJ2-7; 9 bases are shared with TRBD1. Input material: peripheral blood. Written as DNA, the CDR3 is TGTGCCAGCATGGGTCGGGGACAGGGACCCCACGAGCAGTACTTC. This translates into CASMGRGQGPHEQYF.